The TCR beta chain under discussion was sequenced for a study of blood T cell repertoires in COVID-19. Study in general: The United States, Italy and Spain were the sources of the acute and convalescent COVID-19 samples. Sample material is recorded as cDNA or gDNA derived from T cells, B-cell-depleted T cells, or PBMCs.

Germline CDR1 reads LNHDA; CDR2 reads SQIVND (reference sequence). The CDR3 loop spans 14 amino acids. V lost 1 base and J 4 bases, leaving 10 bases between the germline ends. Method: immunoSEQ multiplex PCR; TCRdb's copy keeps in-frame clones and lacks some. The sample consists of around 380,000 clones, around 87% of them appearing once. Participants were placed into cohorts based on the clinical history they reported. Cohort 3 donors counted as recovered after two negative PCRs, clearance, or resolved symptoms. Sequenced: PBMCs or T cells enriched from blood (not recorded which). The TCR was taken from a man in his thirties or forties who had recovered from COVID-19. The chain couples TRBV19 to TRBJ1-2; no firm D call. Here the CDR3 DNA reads TGTGCCAGTAGTATAGGAGGCCGACTCTATGGCTACACCTTC. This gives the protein CASSIGGRLYGYTF.